This TCR beta chain was identified during a study of shared clonotypes between healthy human individuals. Across the whole study: Every donor yielded three CD4 naive, three CD4 memory, two CD8 naive and one CD8 memory plate. General study results and limits: Donors were few, which limited the genetic and exposure-history diversity represented. Against clonotypes common to all four donors, non-shared ones had lower generation probabilities.

Using immunoSEQ multiplex PCR, the repertoire was profiled, and TCRdb retains in-frame clones only, with some absent. In the table there are roughly 640,000 clones, more than 95% of which are singletons. This CDR3 contains 13 residues. Germline V lookup: CDR1 MDHEN, CDR2 SYDVKM. Trimming stripped 0 bases from V and 6 bases from J, with 8 bases between. A CD45RA-negative memory subset and a CD45RA+ naive subset were separated from the CD4+ cells. A note on this clone: The antigen is not known.

The sequenced sample consisted of naive CD4+ T cells sorted from blood. Subset given: CD45RA+ positively selected. The source of this sequence is a woman aged 30 to 39 in good health. The rearrangement uses TRBV28 and TRBJ1-2, with D perhaps TRBD1 (5 bases). In nucleotides, the CDR3 is TGTGCCAGCAGTTTATGGACAGCCCATGGCTACACCTTC. Protein sequence: CASSLWTAHGYTF.